This TCR beta chain was sequenced in a study of blood T cell repertoires in COVID-19 (dated by TCRdb to about 2020). Notes on the research overall: Samples covering the acute and convalescent phases of COVID-19 were provided by collaborators in the United States, Italy and Spain. The material from the prospective study consisted of cDNA or gDNA derived from T cells, B-cell-depleted T cells, or PBMCs. Deeply sampled blood TCRbeta repertoires from subjects exposed to, actively infected with, or recovered from COVID-19 were included in the dataset. A freely available public database, intended as a resource for researchers studying the immune response to SARS-CoV-2, is where the repertoires were released. The samples were drawn from the first 160 participants of the ongoing ImmuneRACE study and from some 1,300 subjects provided by 6 global collaborators. Nearly every sample came with metadata listing a de-identified subject ID, COVID-19 status, age in years and sex. Where HLA class I and class II types were available, the types were taken from metadata supplied by the sample provider, not from assay-based typing.

The CDR3 numbers 12 residues from cysteine through phenylalanine. The CDR3 DNA has 36 bases and is translated from base 1. At the junction V is shortened by 2 bases and J by 8 bases, with 9 bases in between. In the germline V gene, CDR1 corresponds to MDHEN and CDR2 to SYDVKM. With regard to this clone: No antigen is known for it. One base away there is no much larger clone; base qualities are not given.

What the authors observed across the whole study: The quantity of clinical and demographic metadata differed by source and by participant and was supplied without curation.

Whole blood was collected in K2EDTA tubes by collaborating institutions according to the institutions' own protocols. For TCRbeta analysis, collaborator samples were shipped as frozen whole blood, as isolated PBMCs, or as DNA extracted from either sample type. TCRbeta CDR3 regions were amplified from genomic DNA by means of the immunoSEQ Assay, a bias-controlled multiplex PCR. The published analysis was carried out like this. The number of nucleated cells in each sample was estimated from the amplification of reference gene primers within the assay. To quantify the absolute abundance of each unique TCRbeta CDR3 rearrangement, sequence reads were collapsed and filtered. For each sample, productive Simpson clonality was calculated by taking the square root of Simpson's diversity index across productive rearrangements. TCRdb provides this immuneACCESS table in a form limited to in-frame rearrangements. Some clones are lacking; in checked studies, under half of them reflect an unresolved V gene, and why the rest are absent is not known. V and J calls and clone size are copied from that table; D and trimming were computed from the DNA. The sample table shows 200,000 to 300,000 clones, and about 90% are seen once. 3% to 4.5% of the sample is held by the ten biggest clonotypes.

The V and J segments used are TRBV28 and TRBJ1-2, with the D gene too uncertain to name. The source of this sequence is a woman in her thirties or forties with acute or convalescent COVID-19. What was sequenced was peripheral blood. The nucleotide sequence reads TGTGCCAGCAGTTTAGGAGGAGGAGGCTACACCTTC. It encodes CASSLGGGGYTF.